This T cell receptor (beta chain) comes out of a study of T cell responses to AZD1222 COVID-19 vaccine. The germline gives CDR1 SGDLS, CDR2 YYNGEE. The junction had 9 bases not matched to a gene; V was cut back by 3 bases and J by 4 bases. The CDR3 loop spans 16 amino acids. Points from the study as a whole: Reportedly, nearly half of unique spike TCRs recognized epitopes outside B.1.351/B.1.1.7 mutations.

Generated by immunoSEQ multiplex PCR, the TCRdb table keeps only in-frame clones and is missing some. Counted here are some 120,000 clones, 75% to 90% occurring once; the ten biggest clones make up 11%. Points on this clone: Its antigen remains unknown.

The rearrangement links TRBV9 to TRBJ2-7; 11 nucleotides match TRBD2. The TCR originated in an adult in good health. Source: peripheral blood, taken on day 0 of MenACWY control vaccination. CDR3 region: CASSAGTSGSLYEQYF. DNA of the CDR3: TGTGCCAGCAGCGCCGGGACTAGCGGATCCCTTTACGAGCAGTACTTC.